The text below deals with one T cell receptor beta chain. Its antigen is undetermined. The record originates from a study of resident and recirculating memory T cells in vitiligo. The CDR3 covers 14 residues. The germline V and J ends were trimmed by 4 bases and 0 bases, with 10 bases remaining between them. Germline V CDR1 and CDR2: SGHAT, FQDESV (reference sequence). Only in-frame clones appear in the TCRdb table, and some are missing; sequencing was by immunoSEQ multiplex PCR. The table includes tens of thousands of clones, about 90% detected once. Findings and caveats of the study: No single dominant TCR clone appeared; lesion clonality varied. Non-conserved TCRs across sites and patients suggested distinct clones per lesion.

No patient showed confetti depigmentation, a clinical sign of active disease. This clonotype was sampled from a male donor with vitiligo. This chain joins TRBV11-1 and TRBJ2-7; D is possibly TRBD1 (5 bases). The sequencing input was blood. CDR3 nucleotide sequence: TGTGCCAGCAGCTGGGGTCAGGGCTCCTACGAGCAGTACTTC. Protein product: CASSWGQGSYEQYF. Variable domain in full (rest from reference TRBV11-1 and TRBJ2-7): EAEVAQSPRYKITEKSQAVAFWCDPISGHATLYWYRQILGQGPELLVQFQDESVVDDSQLPKDRFSAERLKGVDSTLKIQPAELGDSAMYLCASSWGQGSYEQYFGPGTRLTVT.